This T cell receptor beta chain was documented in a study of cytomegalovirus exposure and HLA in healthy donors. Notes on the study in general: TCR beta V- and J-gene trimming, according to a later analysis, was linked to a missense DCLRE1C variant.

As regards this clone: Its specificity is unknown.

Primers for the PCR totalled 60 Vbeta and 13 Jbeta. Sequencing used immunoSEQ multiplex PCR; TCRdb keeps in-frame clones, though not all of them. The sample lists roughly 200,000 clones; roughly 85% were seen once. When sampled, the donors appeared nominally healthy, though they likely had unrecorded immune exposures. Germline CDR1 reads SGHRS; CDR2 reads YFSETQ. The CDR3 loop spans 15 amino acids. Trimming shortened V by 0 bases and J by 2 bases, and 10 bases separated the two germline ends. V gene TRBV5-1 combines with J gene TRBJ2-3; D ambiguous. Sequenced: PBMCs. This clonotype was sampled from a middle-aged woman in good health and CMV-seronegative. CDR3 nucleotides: TGCGCCAGCAGCTTGGAAACGCACACCACAGATACGCAGTATTTT. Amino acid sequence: CASSLETHTTDTQYF.